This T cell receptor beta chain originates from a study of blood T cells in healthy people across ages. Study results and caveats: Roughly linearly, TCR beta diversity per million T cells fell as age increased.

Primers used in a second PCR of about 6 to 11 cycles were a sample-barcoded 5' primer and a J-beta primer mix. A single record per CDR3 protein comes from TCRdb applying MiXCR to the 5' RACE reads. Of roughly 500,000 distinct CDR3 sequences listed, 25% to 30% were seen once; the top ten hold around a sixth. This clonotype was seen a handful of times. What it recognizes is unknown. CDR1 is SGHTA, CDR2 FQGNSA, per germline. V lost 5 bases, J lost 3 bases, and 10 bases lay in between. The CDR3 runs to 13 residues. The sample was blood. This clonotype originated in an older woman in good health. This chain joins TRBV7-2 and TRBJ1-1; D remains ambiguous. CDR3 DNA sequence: TGTGCCAGCAGCCCATCGGCCCACACTGAAGCTTTCTTT. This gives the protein CASSPSAHTEAFF. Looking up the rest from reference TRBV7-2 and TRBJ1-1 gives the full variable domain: GAGVSQSPSNKVTEKGKDVELRCDPISGHTALYWYRQSLGQGLEFLIYFQGNSAPDKSGLPSDRFSAERTGGSVSTLTIQRTQQEDSAVYLCASSPSAHTEAFFGQGTRLTVV.